This T cell receptor (beta chain) comes out of a study of monozygotic twins with inflammatory bowel disease. Study-level points and caveats: Repertoires of patients may have been made more variable by differing immunosuppressive treatments. The study found lower TCRbeta diversity (inverse Simpson) in IBD patients than in healthy co-twins.

Concerning this clonotype: Its antigen remains unidentified.

This CDR3 is 14 amino acids long. Germline loops: CDR1 LGHNA, CDR2 YNFKEQ. Per TCR library, about 3,300 ng of total RNA was used. With the 5' RACE reads reprocessed, TCRdb shows one record per CDR3 protein and no DNA. Across about 110,000 distinct CDR3 sequences, the top ten clones capture 9.5% to 15% of the sample. The TCR comes from a human donor with ulcerative colitis or Crohn's disease, or a healthy co-twin of an affected twin (not recorded which). The sample comprised blood. V gene TRBV4-2 combines with J gene TRBJ2-3; the TCRdb call, TRBD2, lacks DNA for checking. The CDR3 loop is CASSQDRLVDTQYF.